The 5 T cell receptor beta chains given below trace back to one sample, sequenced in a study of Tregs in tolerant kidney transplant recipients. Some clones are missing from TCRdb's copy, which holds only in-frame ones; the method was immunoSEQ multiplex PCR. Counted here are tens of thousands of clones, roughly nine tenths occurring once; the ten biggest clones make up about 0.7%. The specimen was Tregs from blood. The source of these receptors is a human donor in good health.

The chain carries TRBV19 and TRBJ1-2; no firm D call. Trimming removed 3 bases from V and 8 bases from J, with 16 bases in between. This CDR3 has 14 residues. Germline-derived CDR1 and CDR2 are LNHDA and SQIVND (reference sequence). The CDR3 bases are TGTGCCAGTAGTATCGGCTTGGGAGACTGGGGCTACACCTTC. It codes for CASSIGLGDWGYTF.

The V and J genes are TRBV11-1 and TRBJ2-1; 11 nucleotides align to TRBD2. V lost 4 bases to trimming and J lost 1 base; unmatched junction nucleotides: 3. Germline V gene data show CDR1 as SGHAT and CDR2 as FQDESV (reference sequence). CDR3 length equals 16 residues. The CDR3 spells CASSSLAGGSYNEQFF. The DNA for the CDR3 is TGTGCCAGCAGCTCGCTAGCGGGGGGATCCTACAATGAGCAGTTCTTC. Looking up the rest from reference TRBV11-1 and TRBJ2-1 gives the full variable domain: EAEVAQSPRYKITEKSQAVAFWCDPISGHATLYWYRQILGQGPELLVQFQDESVVDDSQLPKDRFSAERLKGVDSTLKIQPAELGDSAMYLCASSSLAGGSYNEQFFGPGTRLTVL.

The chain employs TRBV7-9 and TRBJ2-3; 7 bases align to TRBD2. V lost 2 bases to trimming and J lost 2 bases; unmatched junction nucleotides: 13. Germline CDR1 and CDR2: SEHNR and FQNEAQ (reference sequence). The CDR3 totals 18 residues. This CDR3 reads CASSLTSGSGPDTDTQYF. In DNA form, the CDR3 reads TGTGCCAGCAGCTTAACCAGTGGTAGCGGGCCCGACACAGATACGCAGTATTTT.

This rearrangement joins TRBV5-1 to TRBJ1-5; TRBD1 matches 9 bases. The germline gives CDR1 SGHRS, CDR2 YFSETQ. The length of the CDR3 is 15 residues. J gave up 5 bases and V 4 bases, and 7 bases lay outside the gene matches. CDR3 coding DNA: TGCGCCAGCAGCCCCGGGACAGGGAAAGATCAGCCCCAGCATTTT. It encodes CASSPGTGKDQPQHF.

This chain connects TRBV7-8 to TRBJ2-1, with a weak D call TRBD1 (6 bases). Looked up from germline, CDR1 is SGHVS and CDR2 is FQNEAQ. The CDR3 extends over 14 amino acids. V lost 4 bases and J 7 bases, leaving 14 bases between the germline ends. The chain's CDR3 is CASSSSTGQNEQFF. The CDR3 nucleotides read TGTGCCAGCAGCTCATCGACAGGACAGAATGAGCAGTTCTTC.